The rows below give T cell receptor beta chains drawn from one sample of a study of blood T cell repertoires in COVID-19. Sequencing used immunoSEQ multiplex PCR; TCRdb keeps in-frame clones, though not all of them. Of under 150,000 clones listed, about 80% are singletons. The material sequenced was PBMCs or T cells enriched from blood (not recorded which). The receptors stem from a man aged 40-55 years with acute COVID-19. Both conserved end residues are part of each CDR3. The D gene is left open where the match is weak. Size values are once, few and many counts, or a class for expanded clones, and some rows have none.

CDR3 | DNA | J | V | D | size
CASILFSGNTIYF | TGTGCCAGTATATTATTCTCTGGAAACACCATATATTTT | TRBJ1-3 | TRBV19 | . | few
CASSPQVDTGELFF | TGTGCCAGCTCACCGCAGGTAGACACCGGGGAGCTGTTTTTT | TRBJ2-2 | TRBV18 | . | few
CASSLWAGGDYNEQFF | TGTGCCAGCAGCTTGTGGGCGGGGGGGGACTACAATGAGCAGTTCTTC | TRBJ2-1 | TRBV5-4 | TRBD2 | .
CASSSDRDSPLHF | TGTGCCAGCTCATCGGACAGGGATTCACCCCTCCACTTT | TRBJ1-6 | TRBV18 | TRBD1 | .
CASSLIAGGSGGGQETQYF | TGTGCCAGCAGCTTAATCGCAGGGGGTAGCGGGGGCGGGCAAGAGACCCAGTACTTC | TRBJ2-5 | TRBV7-3 | TRBD2 | .
CASSPANTGELFF | TGTGCCAGCAGCCCCGCGAACACCGGGGAGCTGTTTTTT | TRBJ2-2 | TRBV7-6 | . | .
CAISDGTGVNTEAFF | TGTGCCATCAGTGACGGGACAGGGGTAAACACTGAAGCTTTCTTT | TRBJ1-1 | TRBV10-3 | TRBD1 | .
CASSDRQAGYEQYF | TGCGCCAGCAGTGACAGGCAGGCGGGCTACGAGCAGTACTTC | TRBJ2-7 | TRBV10-1 | . | .
CASSDGTALRYEQFF | TGTGCCAGCAGTGATGGGACAGCCCTGAGGTATGAGCAGTTCTTC | TRBJ2-1 | TRBV2 | TRBD1 | .
CASSSSVGTGQETQYF | TGTGCCAGCAGCTCTAGCGTTGGGACAGGCCAAGAGACCCAGTACTTC | TRBJ2-5 | TRBV7-2 | TRBD1 | .